The present entry profiles one T cell receptor beta chain with its context. The sample contains more than one DNA sequence encoding this CDR3. The PCR ran on 60 Vbeta and 13 Jbeta primers. The table came from immunoSEQ multiplex PCR; TCRdb's copy has only in-frame clones and leaves some out. The data contain 150,000 to 190,000 clones, about 80% of them singletons. The sample belongs to a study of cytomegalovirus exposure and HLA in healthy donors. CDR3 size: 15 residues. The V gene's germline CDR1 is LGHNA and CDR2 YSLEER. Trimming took off 0 bases at V and 3 bases at J, with 8 bases between the two ends.

Sequencing used PBMCs. J is TRBJ2-2 and V is TRBV4-3; D possibly corresponds to TRBD2 (6 bases). This receptor was identified in a woman aged 45-60 years in good health and CMV-seropositive. For the CDR3, the DNA is TGCGCCAGCAGCCAAGAAGGGACTGACACCGGGGAGCTGTTTTTT. As protein: CASSQEGTDTGELFF.